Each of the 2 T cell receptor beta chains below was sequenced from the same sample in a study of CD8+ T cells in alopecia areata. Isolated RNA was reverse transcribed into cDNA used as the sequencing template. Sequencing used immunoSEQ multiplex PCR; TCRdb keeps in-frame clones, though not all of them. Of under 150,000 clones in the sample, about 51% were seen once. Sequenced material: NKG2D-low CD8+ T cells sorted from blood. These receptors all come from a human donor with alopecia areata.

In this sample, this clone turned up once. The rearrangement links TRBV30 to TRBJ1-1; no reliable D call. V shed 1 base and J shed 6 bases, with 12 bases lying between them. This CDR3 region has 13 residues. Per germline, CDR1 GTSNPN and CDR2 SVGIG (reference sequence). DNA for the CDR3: TGTGCCTGGAGTGGGGGAAGTCAGGCTGAAGCTTTCTTT. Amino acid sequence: CAWSGGSQAEAFF.

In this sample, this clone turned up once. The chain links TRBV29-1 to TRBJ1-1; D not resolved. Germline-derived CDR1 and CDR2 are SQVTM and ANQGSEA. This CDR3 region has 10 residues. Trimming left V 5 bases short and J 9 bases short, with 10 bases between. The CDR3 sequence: CSVLRNQAFF. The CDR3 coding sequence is TGCAGCGTTCTACGGAACCAAGCTTTCTTT.